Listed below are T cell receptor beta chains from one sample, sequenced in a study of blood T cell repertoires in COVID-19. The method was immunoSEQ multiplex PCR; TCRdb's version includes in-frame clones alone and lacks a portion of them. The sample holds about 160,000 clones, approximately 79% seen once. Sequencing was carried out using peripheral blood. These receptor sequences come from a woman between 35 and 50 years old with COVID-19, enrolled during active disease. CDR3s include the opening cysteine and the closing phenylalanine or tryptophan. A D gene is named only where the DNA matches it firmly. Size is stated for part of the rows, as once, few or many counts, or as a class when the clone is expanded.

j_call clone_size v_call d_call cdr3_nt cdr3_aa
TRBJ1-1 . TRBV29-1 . TGCAGCGTTGAGCGGCGGTTGAACACTGAAGCTTTCTTT CSVERRLNTEAFF
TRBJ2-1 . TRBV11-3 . TGTGCCAGCAGCTCGAGCTCCTACAATGAGCAGTTCTTC CASSSSSYNEQFF
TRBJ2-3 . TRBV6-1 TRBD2 TGTGCCAGCAGTAAAGCGGCGGGACTAGCGTATGATACGCAGTATTTT CASSKAAGLAYDTQYF
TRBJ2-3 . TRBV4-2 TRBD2 TGTGCCAGCAGCCAAACCTTAGCGGGGAGCACAGATACGCAGTATTTT CASSQTLAGSTDTQYF
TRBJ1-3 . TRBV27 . TGTGCCAGCGCGTCAAGAGGGTCGGGGAGAGGAAACACCATATATTTT CASASRGSGRGNTIYF
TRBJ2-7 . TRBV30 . TGTGCCTGGATTAGGACCGAGGGGGCCTACGAGCAGTACTTC CAWIRTEGAYEQYF
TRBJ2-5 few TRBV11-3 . TGTGCCAGCAGCTACCCCGGTGAGACCCAGTACTTC CASSYPGETQYF
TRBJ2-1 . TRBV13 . TGTGCCAGCAGCTCGTCCCGGGACGGGGACAAGCAGTTCTTC CASSSSRDGDKQFF
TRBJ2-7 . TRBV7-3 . TGTGCCAGCAGGGAAGGAGGCGCCTACGACGAGCAGTACTTC CASREGGAYDEQYF
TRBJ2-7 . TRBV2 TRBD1 TGTGCCAGCAGTACAGGGGAAATTTCGAGCTCCTACGAGCAGTACTTC CASSTGEISSSYEQYF
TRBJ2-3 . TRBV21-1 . TGTGCCAGCAGCGATCCACTAGCGGGGCTCACAGATACGCAGTATTTT CASSDPLAGLTDTQYF
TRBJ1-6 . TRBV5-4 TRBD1 TGTGCCAGCAGCTGGGGGACAGTATATAATTCACCCCTCCACTTT CASSWGTVYNSPLHF
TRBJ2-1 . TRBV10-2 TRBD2 TGCGCCAGCAGTGAGTTAGCGGGAGGCTCCTACAATGAGCAGTTCTTC CASSELAGGSYNEQFF
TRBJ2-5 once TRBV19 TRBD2 TGTGCCAGTAGCTCTGGGGGGGGGCAAGAGACCCAGTACTTC CASSSGGGQETQYF
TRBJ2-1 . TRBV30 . TGTGCCTGGAGCCGGGACTTTAATGAGCAGTTCTTC CAWSRDFNEQFF
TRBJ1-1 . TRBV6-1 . TGTGCCAGCAGTGAGGGGGCGCACACTGAAGCTTTCTTT CASSEGAHTEAFF